This T cell receptor beta chain was recorded in a study of regulatory T cells in long-lasting Graves disease. Study-level findings and limits: TRBV28, TRBJ1-2 and TRBJ2-5 emerged as the favored segments in persistent disease.

Germline-derived CDR1 and CDR2 are SGHAT and FQNNGV. The CDR3 length is 14 residues. CDR3-region Arm-PCR and iRepertoire HTBI primers produced the TCR beta libraries. TCRdb reanalysed the multiplex PCR reads using MiXCR and keeps one entry per CDR3 protein. The data contain some 330,000 distinct CDR3 sequences, about 11% of them singletons. Concerning this clonotype: The antigen is not known. This likely came from a read error, as a far larger clone is one base away.

The time point: newly diagnosed GD, antithyroid drugs for less than 3 months. Extracted RNA from PBMCs served as the source of the TCR library. Graves' disease was diagnosed by American Thyroid Association guidelines. The same sample was also studied in work on T cells in Graves' hyperthyroidism and ophthalmopathy.

This specimen consisted of peripheral blood mononuclear cells (PBMCs), obtained at new diagnosis, from a patient treated with antithyroid drugs. The rearrangement joins TRBV11-2 to TRBJ1-1, with no clear D. The TCR sequence derives from a woman under 30 with Graves disease. CDR3 sequence (DNA): TGTGCCAGCAGCTTAGAAACAGTGAACACTGAAGCTCTCTTT. Translated, it gives CASSLETVNTEALF.